The entry below describes one T cell receptor beta chain. Germline V CDR1 and CDR2: LNHDA, SQIVND (reference sequence). The CDR3 covers 14 residues. V was trimmed by 7 bases and J by 0 bases, leaving 13 bases between them. This specimen comes from a study of blood T cell repertoires in COVID-19. Overall study context: T cells, B-cell-depleted T cells, or PBMCs provided the cDNA or gDNA that served as material.

Cohorts were based on clinical histories the participants reported. Some clones are missing from TCRdb's copy, which holds only in-frame ones; the method was immunoSEQ multiplex PCR. Of more than 85,000 clones in the sample, 70% to 90% were seen once. Sequenced sample: PBMCs or T cells enriched from blood (not recorded which). This rearrangement joins TRBV19 to TRBJ2-7, with a possible D match to TRBD1 (6 bases). This TCR came from a woman aged 45-65 years who had recovered from COVID-19. The CDR3 DNA follows: TGTGCCAGTAAGGACCAGGGGAACTCCTACGAGCAGTACTTC. Amino acid sequence: CASKDQGNSYEQYF.